This T cell receptor (beta chain) is drawn from a study of blood T cell repertoires in COVID-19. CDR3 length: 16 residues. CDR1 and CDR2 from the germline V gene are SGDLS and YYNGEE. The V and J ends lost 3 bases and 0 bases respectively, with 13 bases between them. Method: immunoSEQ multiplex PCR; TCRdb's copy keeps in-frame clones and lacks some. Of 200,000 to 300,000 clones in the sample, approximately 85% are singletons; the top ten hold over 7.5%. The chain uses TRBV9 and TRBJ1-3; D might be TRBD1 (5 bases). The source is a woman aged 45-59 years with acute COVID-19. Sequencing used PBMCs or T cells enriched from blood (not recorded which). The CDR3, as DNA: TGTGCCAGCAGCGAAGGGGAGGGACGCTCTGGAAACACCATATATTTT. Translated: CASSEGEGRSGNTIYF.